This TCR beta chain was recorded in a study of T cells expressing NK-cell markers. Whole-study context: The authors derived TCR beta repertoires from sorted CD3+CD56+NKG2C+, CD3+CD56+NKG2C- and CD3+CD56-NKG2C+ T cells. Findings and caveats of the study: The contribution of dominant NKG2C+ clonotypes to CD8+ T cells in roughly six donors was roughly 1.0-7.5%.

This CDR3 region has 14 residues. Per the germline V gene, CDR1 is KGHSH and CDR2 is LQKENI. A word on this clonotype: Its antigen is unknown.

Scientists made TCR beta cDNA using 5'RACE template switching with UMIs. TCRdb reprocessed the 5' RACE reads; each CDR3 protein has one entry and no DNA is given. The table for this sample gives 500,000 to 700,000 distinct CDR3 sequences. This rearrangement joins TRBV18 to TRBJ1-2; TCRdb proposes TRBD1, but this gene call is untestable without DNA. This receptor was obtained from a man aged 18 to 30 in good health. The sample taken for sequencing was blood T cells: a sorted CD56 or NKG2C T cell subset, CD4+ or CD8+ T cells, or bulk PBMC T cells (not recorded which). Here the CDR3 reads CASSALRTQNGYTF.